Listed below are T cell receptor beta chains from one sample, sequenced in a study of shared clonotypes between healthy human individuals. Clones were read by immunoSEQ multiplex PCR, and TCRdb kept only the in-frame ones, dropping some. The sample lists 600,000 to 750,000 clones; 72% were seen once. Material for sequencing was memory CD4+ T cells sorted from blood. These receptors all stem from a woman between 25 and 40 years old in good health. Both conserved end residues are part of each CDR3. D genes are given only for firm matches. Clone size is not always given. Where it is, it says once, few, many or a class for expanded clones.

CDR3 | DNA | D | J | size | V
CASSLFGSFATNEKLFF | TGTGCCAGCAGTTTATTCGGCAGCTTTGCAACTAATGAAAAACTGTTTTTT | . | TRBJ1-4 | few | TRBV28
CASSITGGHIYNEQFF | TGCGCCAGCAGCATAACGGGAGGGCACATTTACAATGAGCAGTTCTTC | TRBD2 | TRBJ2-1 | . | TRBV5-1
CASRGPSLETQYF | TGTGCCAGCAGAGGTCCTAGCCTAGAGACCCAGTACTTC | . | TRBJ2-5 | . | TRBV7-2
CASSVRGTGAEAFF | TGCGCCAGCAGTGTTAGAGGGACGGGAGCTGAAGCTTTCTTT | . | TRBJ1-1 | . | TRBV10-1
CASSPSKRAFF | TGTGCCAGCAGCCCTAGTAAGAGGGCTTTCTTT | . | TRBJ1-1 | . | TRBV7-3
CASSSGQTYQETQYF | TGTGCCAGTAGTTCGGGACAAACTTACCAAGAGACCCAGTACTTC | . | TRBJ2-5 | once | TRBV19
CASRSPSGAKNTEAFF | TGTGCCAGCAGATCCCCCTCAGGGGCTAAGAACACTGAAGCTTTCTTT | . | TRBJ1-1 | . | TRBV27
CASQFRGAGEKLFF | TGTGCCAGTCAATTCCGGGGGGCGGGTGAAAAACTGTTTTTT | . | TRBJ1-4 | . | TRBV2
CAISESTGGNNQPQHF | TGTGCCATCAGTGAGTCGACAGGGGGCAACAATCAGCCCCAGCATTTT | TRBD1 | TRBJ1-5 | many | TRBV10-3
CASSSVTSGVPNEQFF | TGTGCCAGCAGCTCCGTGACTAGCGGGGTCCCCAATGAGCAGTTCTTC | TRBD2 | TRBJ2-1 | . | TRBV11-2
CASSLGGQGPEKLFF | TGCGCCAGCAGCTTGGGGGGACAGGGCCCTGAAAAACTGTTTTTT | TRBD1 | TRBJ1-4 | . | TRBV5-1
CASSIVVQGVWSGANVLTF | TGTGCCAGTAGTATAGTTGTCCAGGGTGTTTGGTCTGGGGCCAACGTCCTGACTTTC | . | TRBJ2-6 | . | TRBV19
CASSPGPRNEQFF | TGTGCCAGCAGTCCCGGACCGCGCAATGAGCAGTTCTTC | . | TRBJ2-1 | . | TRBV28
CASSPGQTYEQYF | TGTGCCAGCAGCCCGGGACAGACCTACGAGCAGTACTTC | TRBD1 | TRBJ2-7 | . | TRBV28
CASSLTGQGPGYTF | TGTGCCAGCAGCTTAACTGGGCAGGGTCCCGGCTACACCTTC | . | TRBJ1-2 | once | TRBV7-3